This T cell receptor beta chain was sequenced for a study of beta chain features in type 1 diabetes. Sorting produced populations that all topped 95% purity. A note on this clone: The antigen is unknown.

Overall study results and limits: The naive, central memory and Treg TCRB repertoires looked more alike in patients than they did in healthy donors. Type 1 diabetes patients had fewer VDJ junction insertions and more deletions. Highly expressing activated T cells could be over-counted with a cDNA template.

As every portion of the isolated RNA was reverse transcribed, the sequencing read expressed TCRB transcripts. Sequencing used immunoSEQ multiplex PCR; TCRdb keeps in-frame clones, though not all of them. The sample has about 290,000 clones, around 7.8% seen once. Germline V gene lookup returns CDR1 SGHRS and CDR2 YFSETQ. The CDR3 has 15 residues. V lost 4 bases, J lost 1 base, and 14 bases lay in between. V usage is TRBV5-1 and J usage is TRBJ1-1; D is undetermined. This TCR was sampled from a woman between 18 and 30 years old in good health. Sample: central memory CD4+ T cells from blood. The CDR3 DNA reads TGCGCCAGCAGCACCCCAGGTTACCGGAACACTGAAGCTTTCTTT. This translates into CASSTPGYRNTEAFF.